Listed below are T cell receptor beta chains from one sample, sequenced in a study of cytomegalovirus exposure and HLA in healthy donors. Assay: immunoSEQ multiplex PCR; the TCRdb copy retains only in-frame clones and omits some. Of roughly 120,000 clones detected, 70% to 90% appear once; the ten largest clones hold around 4.5%. Material: PBMCs. The receptors stem from a man aged 18 to 29 in good health and CMV-seropositive. The CDR3 runs from the conserved cysteine through the conserved F or W. A D gene is named only where the DNA matches it firmly. Rows may omit the clone size; those that give it use once, few, many or a size class.

j_gene,v_gene,abundance,d_gene,CDR3aa
TRBJ1-5,TRBV19,.,.,CASSPQLGNQPQHF
TRBJ2-7,TRBV19,once,.,CASSTRTVSYEQYF
TRBJ1-4,TRBV5-1,.,.,CASCRGTLKQGEKLFF
TRBJ2-5,TRBV28,.,.,CASSSPVPETQYF
TRBJ1-4,TRBV21-1,.,.,CASSTGQGETNEKLFF
TRBJ2-1,TRBV5-1,.,.,CASSSSFRGSNEQFF
TRBJ1-2,TRBV30,few,TRBD1,CAWSGYRGGYTF
TRBJ2-7,TRBV5-1,.,.,CASSLDRENYEQYF
TRBJ1-6,TRBV4-1,once,.,CASSQFPVGDSPLHF
TRBJ1-6,TRBV7-8,.,TRBD1,CASSLGLTGVTYNSPLHF
TRBJ2-7,TRBV2,.,.,CASSEALRGGNEQYF
TRBJ2-7,TRBV11-1,.,.,CASSYGTRYEQYF
TRBJ2-7,TRBV27,.,TRBD1,CARGDRGPSLHYEQYF
TRBJ2-1,TRBV14,.,TRBD1,CASSLDRGPYNEQFF
TRBJ2-5,TRBV19,.,.,CASSPNWGPQYF
TRBJ1-5,TRBV2,.,TRBD1,CASSEALLGTGGRNQPQHF
TRBJ1-5,TRBV7-2,few,.,CASSPQPVGQQPQHF
TRBJ2-7,TRBV5-6,.,.,CASSLGGGNEQYF
TRBJ1-5,TRBV19,.,TRBD1,CASTGQAIHYSNQPQHF
TRBJ2-5,TRBV11-2,.,.,CASRKPRDNQETQYF
TRBJ2-7,TRBV27,.,TRBD1,CASSYWDRAGEQYF
TRBJ1-4,TRBV7-4,once,.,CASSLIQGREKLFF
TRBJ1-2,TRBV7-8,.,.,CASSLSGGMSYGYTF
TRBJ1-2,TRBV5-4,.,.,CASSPPVANYGYTF
TRBJ1-1,TRBV6-6,.,TRBD1,CASSRDRFTEAFF
TRBJ2-5,TRBV2,.,.,CAGMRGETQYF
TRBJ1-4,TRBV5-4,.,.,CASSFMAGSNEKLFF
TRBJ1-5,TRBV7-9,.,TRBD1,CASSPNRGLDSNQPQHF